The next 25 T cell receptor beta chains were all read from a single sample in a study of blood T cell repertoires in COVID-19 (dated by TCRdb to about 2020). The library was obtained by the immunoSEQ multiplex PCR assay. Entries here come from immuneACCESS through TCRdb and include only in-frame sequences with V and J called. Some clones fail to appear in such tables; in the studies checked, an unresolved V gene covers under half of the shortfall, and the cause of the remainder is unknown. Present in this sample are 210,000 or so clones, approximately 88% of which were seen just once. The top ten constitute roughly 3.7% of the sample. Sample: PBMCs or T cells enriched from blood (not recorded which). The receptors here all came from a woman aged 25 to 45 who had been exposed to COVID-19.

This chain's CDR3 is CASSFSSYEQYF. CDR3 DNA sequence: TGCGCCAGCAGCTTCAGCTCCTACGAGCAGTACTTC. The J gene is TRBJ2-7, the V gene TRBV5-1; D uncertain. This CDR3 comprises 12 residues. V was cut by 2 bases and J by 0 bases, with 3 bases left in between. Germline CDR1 reads SGHRS; CDR2 reads YFSETQ.

The V and J genes are TRBV11-3 and TRBJ2-3, with 11 bases identical to TRBD2. Germline-derived CDR1 and CDR2 are SGHNT and YENEEA. The CDR3 contains 16 residues. V gave up 6 bases and J gave up 2 bases; unmatched junction bases: 7. The CDR3 here is CASSSGTSGHTDTQYF. CDR3 DNA: TGTGCCAGCAGTTCCGGGACTAGCGGCCACACAGATACGCAGTATTTT. The variable domain in full, completed from reference TRBV11-3 and TRBJ2-3, reads EAGVVQSPRYKIIEKKQPVAFWCNPISGHNTLYWYLQNLGQGPELLIRYENEEAVDDSQLPKDRFSAERLKGVDSTLKIQPAELGDSAVYLCASSSGTSGHTDTQYFGPGTRLTVL.

The chain carries TRBV5-5 and TRBJ2-1; 7 bases match TRBD2. The CDR3 consists of 16 residues. The germline V gene has CDR1 SGHKS and CDR2 YYEKEE (reference sequence). J gave up 3 bases and V 0 bases, and 6 bases lay outside the gene matches. The CDR3 DNA is TGTGCCAGCAGCTTGGGAGGTAGCGGGTACTACAATGAGCAGTTCTTC. Translating it yields CASSLGGSGYYNEQFF.

The rearrangement joins TRBV30 to TRBJ2-1; TRBD2 matches 9 bases. This CDR3 is built from 16 residues. CDR1 GTSNPN and CDR2 SVGIG come from the germline V gene (reference sequence). Germline trimming cut 3 bases from V and 3 bases from J; bases unmatched to any gene: 9. The CDR3 spells CAWRDIAGVNYNEQFF. The CDR3 DNA follows: TGTGCCTGGAGGGACATAGCGGGAGTGAACTACAATGAGCAGTTCTTC.

The chain is built from TRBV12-5 and TRBJ2-7, with D tentatively TRBD1 (6 bases). The CDR3 runs 15 residues. Germline V lookup: CDR1 LGHNT, CDR2 FRNRAP. V was trimmed by 2 bases and J by 0 bases, leaving 11 bases between them. The CDR3 reads CASGLSAGVSYEQYF. The DNA of the CDR3 is TGTGCTAGTGGTTTGTCGGCAGGGGTCTCCTACGAGCAGTACTTC. Drawing the rest from reference TRBV12-5 and TRBJ2-7, the complete variable domain is DARVTQTPRHKVTEMGQEVTMRCQPILGHNTVFWYRQTMMQGLELLAYFRNRAPLDDSGMPKDRFSAEMPDATLATLKIQPSEPRDSAVYFCASGLSAGVSYEQYFGPGTRLTVT.

The count of this clone is one. The gene calls are TRBV2 and TRBJ2-6; 10 bases fit TRBD2. CDR1 is SNHLY, CDR2 FYNNEI, per germline. The J segment lost 1 base and the V segment lost 6 bases, leaving 6 bases of the junction unmatched. The CDR3 has 17 amino acids. Written as DNA, the CDR3 is TGTGCCAGCAGAGACCCTAGCGGGAGTTCTGGGGCCAACGTCCTGACTTTC. It codes for CASRDPSGSSGANVLTF.

The chain carries TRBV18 and TRBJ2-1; maybe TRBD2 (5 bases). CDR1 is KGHSH and CDR2 is LQKENI in the germline V gene. The CDR3 is made up of 13 amino acids. Trimming removed 6 bases from V and 10 bases from J, with 16 bases in between. CDR3 nucleotides: TGTGCCAGCTCCCTCTCCGAGGGTCAAGAGCAGTTCTTC. Amino acid sequence: CASSLSEGQEQFF.

This clone has just a few counts. The chain carries TRBV28 and TRBJ2-1; D is possibly TRBD2 (5 bases). In germline, CDR1 is MDHEN, CDR2 SYDVKM. Trimming took 4 bases from V and 5 from J, leaving 12 bases between them. The CDR3 runs 14 residues. The CDR3 DNA sequence: TGTGCCAGCAGTTGGGATGGACTGGACAATGAGCAGTTCTTC. Protein product: CASSWDGLDNEQFF.

V usage is TRBV12-3 or TRBV12-4 and J usage is TRBJ1-4, with D uncertain. Trimming removed 6 bases at V and 6 bases at J, with 8 bases between. The CDR3 is 12 residues long. The CDR3, as DNA: TGTGCCAGCAGCCGGGAACATGAAAAACTGTTTTTT. This codes for CASSREHEKLFF.

The chain links TRBV9 to TRBJ2-7; 11 positions agree with TRBD2. The CDR3 is made up of 15 amino acids. With 4 bases clipped from V and 5 bases from J, the junction kept 8 bases outside the gene matches. The germline CDR1 and CDR2 sequences are SGDLS and YYNGEE. Here the CDR3 reads CASSLRLAGPHEQYF. Here the CDR3 DNA reads TGTGCCAGCAGCCTCCGACTAGCGGGACCCCACGAGCAGTACTTC.

The chain recombines TRBV20-1 with TRBJ2-3; 8 positions agree with TRBD2. Looked up from germline, CDR1 is DFQATT and CDR2 is SNEGSKA (reference sequence). Germline trimming cut 3 bases from V and 2 bases from J; bases unmatched to any gene: 13. The CDR3 loop spans 17 amino acids. The CDR3 region has the DNA TGCAGTGCTAGTATACGGGAGGGGACTCGGATCACAGATACGCAGTATTTT. Its protein is CSASIREGTRITDTQYF.

This chain uses TRBV2 with TRBJ2-7, with 7 bases lining up with TRBD2. CDR3 length equals 15 residues. V shed 8 bases, J shed 5 bases, and the junction held 15 bases outside the gene matches. The germline CDR1 and CDR2 sequences are SNHLY and FYNNEI. The CDR3 sequence: CASSRGRERRNEQYF. The CDR3, as DNA: TGTGCCAGCTCGCGAGGGCGGGAGCGTCGAAACGAGCAGTACTTC. Based on the CDR3 plus reference TRBV2 and TRBJ2-7, the full variable domain is EPEVTQTPSHQVTQMGQEVILRCVPISNHLYFYWYRQILGQKVEFLVSFYNNEISEKSEIFDDQFSVERPDGSNFTLKIRSTKLEDSAMYFCASSRGRERRNEQYFGPGTRLTVT.

The chain couples TRBV6-5 to TRBJ1-1; TRBD1 matches 7 bases. The CDR3 length is 14 residues. The V segment lost 6 bases and the J segment 3 bases; nucleotides outside the gene matches: 7. In germline, CDR1 is MNHEY, CDR2 SVGAGI. The CDR3 sequence: CASRQGNRYTEAFF. The CDR3 nucleotides are TGTGCCAGCAGACAGGGGAATCGGTACACTGAAGCTTTCTTT.

V usage is TRBV6-5 and J usage is TRBJ2-1; TRBD2 might be the D (6 bases). The CDR3 extends over 14 amino acids. V was trimmed by 11 bases and J by 7 bases, leaving 21 bases between them. Germline V CDR1 and CDR2: MNHEY, SVGAGI. In nucleotides, the CDR3 is TGTGCCGTCCCCTTAGCGGTCTGGGGTAATGAGCAGTTCTTC. Its protein product is CAVPLAVWGNEQFF.

V and J are TRBV3-1 (or the pseudogene TRBV3-2) and TRBJ1-1; 10 bases agree with TRBD1. Germline V gene lookup returns CDR1 LGHDT and CDR2 YNNKEL (reference sequence). The V segment lost 0 bases and the J segment 0 bases; nucleotides outside the gene matches: 19. The CDR3 runs 22 residues. The CDR3: CASSQDLTGTGELRPLNTEAFF. In nucleotides, the CDR3 is TGTGCCAGCAGCCAAGACCTAACCGGGACAGGGGAATTGAGGCCGCTGAACACTGAAGCTTTCTTT.

The chain joins TRBV21-1 to TRBJ2-7; the table's D call, TRBD2, has no DNA check behind it. TRBV21-1 is classified as a pseudogene. The CDR3 has 22 residues. CDR3 region: CASSKSGWQGVHYAEEYYEQYF. CDR3 sequence (DNA): TGTGCCAGCAGCAAAAGCGGGTGGCAGGGTGTCCACTACGCGGAAGAGTACTACGAGCAGTACTTC.

CDR3 coding DNA: TGTGCCAGCAGCTCGCGGACAGGGAGGGAAAAACTGTTTTTT. Translated, it gives CASSSRTGREKLFF. The V call is TRBV11-2, the J call TRBJ1-4; 8 bases align to TRBD1. Germline V CDR1 and CDR2: SGHAT, FQNNGV. Trimming cost V 4 bases and J 8 bases; bases outside gene matches: 6. The CDR3 extends over 14 amino acids.

V gene TRBV19 combines with J gene TRBJ2-1; TRBD2 matches 11 bases. CDR3 length: 13 residues. CDR1 and CDR2 from the germline V gene are LNHDA and SQIVND (reference sequence). Trimming at V came to 11 bases and at J to 10 bases, leaving 10 bases not matched to a gene. The CDR3 reads CAGSSGRAGEQFF. The CDR3 bases are TGTGCCGGGAGTAGCGGGAGGGCCGGGGAGCAGTTCTTC.

V usage is TRBV20-1 and J usage is TRBJ2-7; 9 nucleotides line up with TRBD2. This CDR3 is built from 13 residues. CDR1 is DFQATT, CDR2 SNEGSKA, per germline (reference sequence). The V segment lost 3 bases and the J segment 2 bases; nucleotides outside the gene matches: 2. CDR3 nucleotide sequence: TGCAGTGCTAGTGCGGGAGGGCCCTACGAGCAGTACTTC. Its translation: CSASAGGPYEQYF.

J is TRBJ1-5 and V is TRBV3-1 (or the pseudogene TRBV3-2); TRBD1 might be the D (6 bases). This CDR3 is built from 17 residues. V gave up 0 bases and J gave up 4 bases, with 16 bases separating them. CDR1 and CDR2 (germline): LGHDT, YNNKEL (reference sequence). The CDR3 loop is CASSQEGGRRGNQPQHF. CDR3 in DNA: TGTGCCAGCAGCCAAGAGGGAGGGAGGAGGGGGAATCAGCCCCAGCATTTT.

This rearrangement joins TRBV11-2 to TRBJ2-7, with D hard to call. This CDR3 region has 15 residues. CDR1 and CDR2 from the germline V gene are SGHAT and FQNNGV. Trimming took 0 bases from V and 2 from J, leaving 11 bases between them. The CDR3 here is CASSLDLNRPYEQYF. DNA for the CDR3: TGTGCCAGCAGCTTAGATCTAAACAGACCCTACGAGCAGTACTTC. The complete variable domain, with remaining parts taken from reference TRBV11-2 and TRBJ2-7, reads EAGVAQSPRYKIIEKRQSVAFWCNPISGHATLYWYQQILGQGPKLLIQFQNNGVVDDSQLPKDRFSAERLKGVDSTLKIQPAKLEDSAVYLCASSLDLNRPYEQYFGPGTRLTVT.

The chain recombines TRBV5-4 with TRBJ2-7; 7 bases agree with TRBD2. This CDR3 has 14 residues. V was pared by 3 bases and J by 2 bases, with 5 bases of the junction left unmatched. CDR1 and CDR2 from the germline V gene are SGHNT and YYREEE (reference sequence). Here the CDR3 DNA reads TGTGCCAGCAGCTGGGGGACTAATACCTACGAGCAGTACTTC. This sequence encodes CASSWGTNTYEQYF.

The chain recombines TRBV13 with TRBJ2-3, with 12 bases identical to TRBD1. Trimming took 1 base from V and 3 from J; bases not matched to a gene: 2. The V gene's germline CDR1 is PRHDT and CDR2 FYEKMQ (reference sequence). The CDR3 covers 16 residues. CDR3 residues: CASSLVGQGATDTQYF. In nucleotides, the CDR3 is TGTGCCAGCAGCTTAGTGGGACAGGGGGCAACAGATACGCAGTATTTT.

The chain couples TRBV28 to TRBJ2-7, with TRBD1 identical over 7 bases. CDR1 MDHEN and CDR2 SYDVKM come from the germline V gene. The CDR3 has 15 residues. With 7 bases clipped from V and 7 bases from J, the junction kept 16 bases outside the gene matches. The CDR3, as DNA: TGTGCCAGCATTCCCGCGACAGGGCTCCGGGATGAGCAGTACTTC. As protein: CASIPATGLRDEQYF.

DNA for the CDR3: TGTGCCAGCAGTGGGGGCTCCAAGCGAGGCAATCAGCCCCAGCATTTT. This sequence encodes CASSGGSKRGNQPQHF. The chain is built from TRBV6-1 and TRBJ1-5; TRBD1 might be the D (5 bases). From germline, CDR1 is MNHNS and CDR2 SASEGT. This CDR3 is 16 amino acids long. The ends were cut back, 4 bases at V and 2 bases at J, with 15 bases in the middle.